This TCR beta chain emerged from a study of molecular identifiers for immune sequencing clone quantification. Study-wide results and limits: Reports indicate spiked Jurkat TCR RNA from one cell could be found among approximately 1 million naive cells. The study found clones above 20 RNA copies held over 97% of effector molecules and under 1% in naive cells.

Bulk TCR library preparation followed previously described methods with listed TCR primers. MiXCR, applied by TCRdb to the PCR reads, yields one record per CDR3 protein. This table holds 550,000 to 750,000 distinct CDR3 sequences, 15% to 20% found once. Sorting recovered naive CD8 T cells on a CD8+CD4-CCR7+CD45RA+ profile. This clonotype was counted ten times or more. Antigen specificity is unknown. Trimming took 4 bases from V and 6 from J; bases not matched to a gene: 15. This CDR3 is built from 17 residues. Germline values: CDR1 SGHNT, CDR2 YYREEE (reference sequence). The clonotype was recovered from a human donor in good health. Some libraries in this study had Jurkat cell RNA spiked in. Sequences were obtained from naive CD8+ T cells from blood, with Jurkat cell RNA spiked in. Stated subset: FACS-sorted CD8+CD4-CCR7+CD45RA+ naive T cells. The chain combines TRBV5-4 with TRBJ2-1; 8 positions agree with TRBD2. The CDR3 coding sequence is TGTGCCAGCAGCACCTCCGATACGGGAGGGCTTGGCAATGAGCAGTTCTTC. This codes for CASSTSDTGGLGNEQFF. The full variable domain, its missing parts supplied by reference TRBV5-4 and TRBJ2-1, is ETGVTQSPTHLIKTRGQQVTLRCSSQSGHNTVSWYQQALGQGPQFIFQYYREEENGRGNFPPRFSGLQFPNYSSELNVNALELDDSALYLCASSTSDTGGLGNEQFFGPGTRLTVL.